This T cell receptor (beta chain) emerged from a study of blood T cell repertoires in COVID-19. The germline gives CDR1 MGHDK, CDR2 SYGVNS. The CDR3 length is 16 residues. The V and J ends lost 1 base and 0 bases respectively, with 13 bases between them. This clone came up once. The assay was immunoSEQ multiplex PCR, and TCRdb's table has in-frame clones only and misses some. The data hold approximately 220,000 clones, with under 90% observed a single time. The chain combines TRBV25-1 with TRBJ2-7; D perhaps matches TRBD1 (6 bases). The sequencing sample was made of PBMCs or T cells enriched from blood (not recorded which). This sequence originates from a woman between 50 and 59 years old who had been exposed to COVID-19. CDR3 coding DNA: TGTGCCAGCAGTGAATCTAAGGCAGGGGTCTCCTACGAGCAGTACTTC. It codes for CASSESKAGVSYEQYF.